The clone carrying this T cell receptor beta chain was picked up a small number of times. This sample is drawn from a study of human T cells and chemical hapten exposure. The CDR3 runs 13 residues. Germline V lookup: CDR1 SGDLS, CDR2 YYNGEE. Trimming removed 3 bases from V and 5 bases from J, with 11 bases in between. TCRdb redid the calling of the RACE reads with MiXCR, one entry per CDR3 protein. The sample carries about 160,000 distinct CDR3 sequences, roughly 25% recorded once. Regarding time point: patch test 3, about 24 weeks after DPC sensitization. Treatment: therapeutic diphenylcyclopropenone sensitization with weekly scalp DPC.

The sample here was whole blood, taken in connection with sensitization to the hapten diphenylcyclopropenone (DPC). The sequence derives from a woman aged 18-35 years with alopecia areata. Some clones in this sample may be carry-over from other donors' samples. The chain couples TRBV9 to TRBJ1-2; D possibly corresponds to TRBD1 (5 bases). CDR3 in amino acids: CASSEGGAYGYTF. CDR3 DNA: TGTGCCAGCAGCGAGGGAGGGGCATATGGCTACACCTTC. Complete variable domain (other parts from reference TRBV9 and TRBJ1-2): DSGVTQTPKHLITATGQRVTLRCSPRSGDLSVYWYQQSLDQGLQFLIQYYNGEERAKGNILERFSAQQFPDLHSELNLSSLELGDSALYFCASSEGGAYGYTFGSGTRLTVV.